This TCR beta chain originates from a study of shared clonotypes between healthy human individuals (TCRdb year 2020). About the full investigation: Two women and three men aged 18 to 49 years were included in the cohort. For each donor, CD4 naive and CD4 memory were each given three plates, CD8 naive was given two plates, and CD8 memory was given one plate. To estimate repertoire size and how much clonotypes are shared between individuals, the study performed deep sequencing of blood TCR repertoires from roughly five healthy adults. Libraries were prepared and TCR repertoires were sequenced by different laboratories using diverse techniques, in order to increase sequencing depth and limit assay-specific biases. Each donor's leukapheresis produced roughly between about 0.9 and 9.5 billion PBMCs. The study at large found these results: Even with the large sequencing depth, rarefaction of the sorted-subset datasets indicated that sequencing was incomplete. Higher generation probabilities were observed for clonotypes shared by all four sorted-subset donors than for non-shared clonotypes. The small number of donors limited the genetic and exposure-history diversity represented. Pairwise subsampling indicated that sequencing depth was expected to affect the degree of clonotype sharing among donors. When a handful of donors were compared, the shared fraction of clonotypes was about 5% for naive CD4, around 3.5% for naive CD8, 2% to 2.5% for memory CD4, and 0.35% to 0.4% for memory CD8. Sampling was restricted to blood, and TCR repertoires in tissues likely differ from the TCR repertoires found in blood. Estimated clonotype richness was generally larger for naive than for memory subsets.

Donors were healthy HIV-negative adults with no recently reported acute infections or vaccinations. All donors were Caucasian adults living in Nashville, Tennessee, USA. CD8 memory samples combined magnetically selected CD45RO+ cells with CCR7-negative CD45RA+ effector memory (TemRA) cells. Blood was obtained by leukapheresis, after which PBMCs were separated by Ficoll-Histopaque density gradient centrifugation and cryopreserved in liquid nitrogen vapor phase. Purity and quantity of every magnetically sorted T cell population were checked by analytical flow cytometry. Genomic DNA was isolated from each sorted fraction and quantified by UV absorbance on a Nanodrop 2000c. TCR CDR3 regions were amplified from genomic DNA by multiplex PCR using the deep immunoSEQ assay. Extracted genomic DNA from each cell subset was distributed evenly across all wells of several immunoSEQ 96-well plates, and each plate was treated as a replicate. For sorted subsets, approximately 0.2 ug of genomic DNA, equivalent to 25,000 to 30,000 T cell genomes, went into each replicate PCR. Purified libraries were measured with a Qubit 3.0 fluorometer, size-checked on a Bioanalyzer 2100, and measured again with the KAPA Library Quantification kit. Every immunoSEQ 96-well plate was sequenced on a dedicated single-read 150-cycle Illumina NextSeq 550 flow cell. The published analysis was carried out like this. The immunoSEQ output contained only junctional sequences without quality scores, so filtering could not match that applied to full-length reads. To assign V/J genes and CDR3, sequences were annotated using PyIR, a Python wrapper for IgBLAST v1.9, with IMGT germline references. Reads were removed for weak V/J assignments (E-value above 1e-6), missing CDR3, stop codons, out-of-frame junctions, or ambiguous translated residues. V3J clonotypes were defined as sequences sharing the same inferred V gene, J gene, and CDR3 amino acid sequence. Percentage overlap between repertoires was computed as shared unique clonotypes divided by the size of the smaller repertoire. Repertoire richness was assessed with RTK rarefaction, the Chao1 estimator, and Recon v2.1 estimates of unobserved clonotypes. Generation probabilities were computed with OLGA for all TCRbeta clonotypes obtained by the gDNA method from a few donors. TCRdb limited this immuneACCESS table to in-frame rearrangements with V and J called. A share of clones is missing; checked studies link under half to unresolved V genes, and the rest is unexplained. Clone size and the V and J calls come from that table; the DNA yielded D and trimming. The sample table holds some 100,000 clones, of which roughly two thirds were seen once. Of the sample, about 23% is held by the ten largest clones.

In the case of this clone: What this receptor recognizes is not known. No much larger clonotype is one base removed from it; base qualities were not supplied.

From the cysteine through the phenylalanine, the CDR3 covers 14 amino acids. Here the CDR3 DNA is all that survives: 42 bases in frame from base 1. Via the germline V gene, CDR1 is MGHDK and CDR2 SYGVNS. V is cut back by 6 bases and J by 6 bases, with 5 bases in the junction unmatched. The sequence is built from TRBV25-1 and TRBJ2-7, and 13 bases in between align with TRBD2. The sample comprised memory CD8+ T cells sorted from blood. The meaning of the sample's cell subset or site label: CD45RO+ cells pooled with CCR7-negative TemRA cells. The TCR was taken from a woman aged 25 to 39 in good health. The CDR3 protein sequence reads: CASRFGTSGTEQYF. Read as DNA, the sequence is TGTGCCAGCAGATTTGGGACTAGCGGGACCGAGCAGTACTTC.